Sequencing of this TCR beta chain was carried out in a study of early T cells in non-severe SARS-CoV-2 infection. As for the study in general: The authors sequenced bulk RNA from unsorted whole blood, leaving chains unpaired. Findings of the study overall: Anti-spike CD8 responses were favored by VDJdb matching, which missed private and CD4 specificities.

Germline lookup yields CDR1 SGHAT and CDR2 FQNNGV. The CDR3 extends over 14 amino acids. V shed 5 bases and J 9 bases; nucleotides not matched to a gene: 5. Individual cDNA molecules were tagged with unique molecular identifiers, the study reported. One entry per CDR3 protein, called by TCRdb with MiXCR from the 5' RACE reads. The sample contains tens of thousands of distinct CDR3 sequences, roughly 5% of which appear only once. There are many counts of this clonotype. Antigen specificity is unknown. J is TRBJ1-6 and V is TRBV11-2, with TRBD1 matching 9 bases. The sequence was collected from an adult who was a healthcare worker with PCR-confirmed SARS-CoV-2 infection or an uninfected control (not recorded which). The sequenced material came from whole blood. In DNA form, the CDR3 reads TGTGCCAGCAGCCGGGGACAGGGAGGTTCACCCCTCCACTTT. This encodes CASSRGQGGSPLHF.